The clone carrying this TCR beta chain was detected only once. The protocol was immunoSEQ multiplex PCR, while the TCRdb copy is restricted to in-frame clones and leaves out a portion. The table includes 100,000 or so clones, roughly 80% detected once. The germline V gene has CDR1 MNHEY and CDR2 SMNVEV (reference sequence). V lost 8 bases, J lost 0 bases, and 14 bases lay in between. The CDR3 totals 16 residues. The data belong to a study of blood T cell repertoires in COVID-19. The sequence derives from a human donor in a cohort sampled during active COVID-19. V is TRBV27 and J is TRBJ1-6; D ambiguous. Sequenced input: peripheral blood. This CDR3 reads CASGVVGSSYNSPLHF. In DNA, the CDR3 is TGTGCCAGCGGAGTGGTTGGGAGCTCCTATAATTCACCCCTCCACTTT.